The text below deals with one T cell receptor beta chain. Antigen specificity is unknown. TCRdb ran MiXCR on the PCR reads. The top ten hold 9.8% of the sample, which has 43,000 or so clones, about 4.3% seen once. The sample belongs to a study of metastatic and nonmetastatic thyroid tumors. At the level of the study: A comparison of repertoires was made across blood and tumor or nodule tissue from malignant and benign thyroid patients. Broader study findings: TCR beta diversity was reportedly significantly higher in malignant thyroid tumors than benign nodules, in blood and tumor.

All patients were treatment-naive before thyroid surgery. The specimen was blood. This TCR came from a female donor with papillary thyroid cancer or a benign thyroid nodule (not recorded which). Some clones in this sample may be carry-over from other donors' samples.

The CDR3 nucleotides read TGTGCCAGCAGCTCGGCTGGGGCGGCACATGAGCAGTTCTTC. Translating it yields CASSSAGAAHEQFF. The V gene is TRBV11-3, the J gene TRBJ2-1; weak D call: TRBD1 (5 bases). Per the germline V gene, CDR1 is SGHNT and CDR2 is YENEEA. Trimming left V 4 bases short and J 8 bases short, with 15 bases between. The CDR3 has 14 residues.